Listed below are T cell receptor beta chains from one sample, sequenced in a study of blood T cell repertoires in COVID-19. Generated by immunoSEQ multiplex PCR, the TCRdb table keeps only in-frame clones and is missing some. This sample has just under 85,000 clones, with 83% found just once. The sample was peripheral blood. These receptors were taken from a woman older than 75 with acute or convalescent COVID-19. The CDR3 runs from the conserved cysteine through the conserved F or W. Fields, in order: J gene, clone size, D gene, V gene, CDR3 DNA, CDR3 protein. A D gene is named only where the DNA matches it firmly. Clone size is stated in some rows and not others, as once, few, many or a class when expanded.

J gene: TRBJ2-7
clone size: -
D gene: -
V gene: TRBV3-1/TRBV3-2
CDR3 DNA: TGTGCCAGCAGCCAAGATTTGGGGCCCCCCTACGAGCAGTACTTC
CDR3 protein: CASSQDLGPPYEQYF

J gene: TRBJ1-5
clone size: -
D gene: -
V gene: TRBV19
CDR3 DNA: TGTGCCAGTAGTACCCGTTGGCAGGGGAATCAGCCCCAGCATTTT
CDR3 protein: CASSTRWQGNQPQHF

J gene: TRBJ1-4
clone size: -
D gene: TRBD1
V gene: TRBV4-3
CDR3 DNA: TGCGCCAGCAGCCGGAACAGGGGGCGTCGGGAAAAACTGTTTTTT
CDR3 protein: CASSRNRGRREKLFF

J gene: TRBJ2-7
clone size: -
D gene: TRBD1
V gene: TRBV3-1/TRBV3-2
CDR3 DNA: TGTGCCAGCAGCCAGTCCATATTCGGGACAGGGGTGAGCGAGCAGTACTTC
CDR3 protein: CASSQSIFGTGVSEQYF

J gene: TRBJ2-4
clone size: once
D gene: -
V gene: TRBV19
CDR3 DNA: TGTGCCAGTAGTCCCCGTCACCAGGGGATAGCCAAAAACATTCAGTACTTC
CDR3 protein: CASSPRHQGIAKNIQYF

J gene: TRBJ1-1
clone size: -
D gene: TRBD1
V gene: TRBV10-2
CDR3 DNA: TGCGCCAGCAGTCAACAGGGGGACACTGAAGCTTTCTTT
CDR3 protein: CASSQQGDTEAFF

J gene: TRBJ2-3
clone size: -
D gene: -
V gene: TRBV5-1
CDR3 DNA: TGCGCCAGCAGCTTGGGGGGGCATACAGATACGCAGTATTTT
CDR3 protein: CASSLGGHTDTQYF

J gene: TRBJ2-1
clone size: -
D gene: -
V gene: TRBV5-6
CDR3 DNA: TGTGCCAGCAGCAGCGGGCCGTTAAAGCAGTTCTTC
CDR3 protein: CASSSGPLKQFF

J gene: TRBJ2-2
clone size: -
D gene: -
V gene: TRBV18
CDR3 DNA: TGTGCCAGCTCCGGCCTCAGGGTCGGCACCGGGGAGCTGTTTTTT
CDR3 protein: CASSGLRVGTGELFF

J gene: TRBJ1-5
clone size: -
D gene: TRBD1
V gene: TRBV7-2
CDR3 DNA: TGTGCCAGCAGCTGGTCCGGGACAGGGGGCACTCAGCCCCAGCATTTT
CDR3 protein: CASSWSGTGGTQPQHF

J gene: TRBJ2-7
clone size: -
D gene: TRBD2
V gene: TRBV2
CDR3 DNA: TGTGCCAGCAGTGAAGCGCTTCGGAATAGCGGGAGGGCCTTCTCCTACGAGCAGTACTTC
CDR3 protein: CASSEALRNSGRAFSYEQYF

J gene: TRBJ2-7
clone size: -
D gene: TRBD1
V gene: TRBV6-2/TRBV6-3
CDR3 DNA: TGTGCCAGCAGTTACCGGCCCGGACAGGGGGCCTACGAGCAGTACTTC
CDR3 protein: CASSYRPGQGAYEQYF

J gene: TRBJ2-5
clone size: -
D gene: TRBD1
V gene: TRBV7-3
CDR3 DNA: TGTGCCAGCAGCTCCGGGACAGGGCTCGGAGAGACCCAGTACTTC
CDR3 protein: CASSSGTGLGETQYF

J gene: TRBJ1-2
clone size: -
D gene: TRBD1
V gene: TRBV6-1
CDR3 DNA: TGTGCCAGCAGTGCCTGGACAGGGCCTATGATCGATGGCTACACCTTC
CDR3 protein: CASSAWTGPMIDGYTF

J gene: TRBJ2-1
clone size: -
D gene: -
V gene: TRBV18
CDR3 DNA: TGTGCCAGCTCACCAACAGCTCGCGAACTAGGGAACCATGAGCAGTTCTTC
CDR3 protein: CASSPTARELGNHEQFF

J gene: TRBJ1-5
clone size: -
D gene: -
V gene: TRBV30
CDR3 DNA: TGTGCCTGGAGTGTACTGTCCGCTCCTCAGCCCCAGCATTTT
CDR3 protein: CAWSVLSAPQPQHF

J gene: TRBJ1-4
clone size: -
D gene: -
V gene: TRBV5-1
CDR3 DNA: TGCGCCAGCAGCGCTACAGGACCCCCTAATGAAAAACTGTTTTTT
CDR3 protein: CASSATGPPNEKLFF

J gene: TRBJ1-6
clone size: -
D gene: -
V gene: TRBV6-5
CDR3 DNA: TGTGCCAGCAGTTACAGGGGGTCCTATAATTCACCCCTCCACTTT
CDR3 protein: CASSYRGSYNSPLHF

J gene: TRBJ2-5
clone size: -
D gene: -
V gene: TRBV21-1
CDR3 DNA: TGTGCCCTAGGCGGGGTGGAGGAGACCCAGTACTTC
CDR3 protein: CALGGVEETQYF

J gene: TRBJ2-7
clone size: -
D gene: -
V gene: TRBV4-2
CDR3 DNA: TGTGCCAGCAGCCAAGTTCCGCAGGCGAGTTCCTACGAGCAGTACTTC
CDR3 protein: CASSQVPQASSYEQYF

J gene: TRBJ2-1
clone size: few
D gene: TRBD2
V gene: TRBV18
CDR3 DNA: TGTGCCAGCTCACCCCCTAGCGGGTACAATGAGCAGTTCTTC
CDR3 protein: CASSPPSGYNEQFF

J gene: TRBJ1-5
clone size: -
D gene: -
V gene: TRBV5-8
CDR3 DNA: TGTGCCAGCAGCCTTAGGACTCCCAATCAGCCCCAGCATTTT
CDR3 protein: CASSLRTPNQPQHF

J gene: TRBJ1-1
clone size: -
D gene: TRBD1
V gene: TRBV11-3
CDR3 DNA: TGTGCCAGCAGCACAGGGGGGTCTGGGATAAACACTGAAGCTTTCTTT
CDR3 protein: CASSTGGSGINTEAFF

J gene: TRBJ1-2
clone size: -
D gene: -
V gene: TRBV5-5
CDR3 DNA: TGTGCCAGCAGCTTGTCACAGGGAATCGGGGGCTACACCTTC
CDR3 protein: CASSLSQGIGGYTF

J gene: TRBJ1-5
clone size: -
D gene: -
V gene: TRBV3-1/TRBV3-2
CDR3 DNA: TGTGCCAGCAGCCAAGGCCCCGTGGGCAGCCCCCAGCATTTT
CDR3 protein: CASSQGPVGSPQHF

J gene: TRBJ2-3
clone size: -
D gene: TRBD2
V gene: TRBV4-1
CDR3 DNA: TGCGCCAGCAGCCCGAGCGGGACTAGCACAGATACGCAGTATTTT
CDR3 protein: CASSPSGTSTDTQYF

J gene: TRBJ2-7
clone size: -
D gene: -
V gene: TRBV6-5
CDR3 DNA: TGTGCCAGCAGTTACACTCTCGGGGACGAGCAGTACTTC
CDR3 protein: CASSYTLGDEQYF

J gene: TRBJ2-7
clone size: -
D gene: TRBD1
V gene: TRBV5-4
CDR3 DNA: TGTGCCAGCAGCCAACGGACAGGGGTGACCTACGAGCAGTACTTC
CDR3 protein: CASSQRTGVTYEQYF

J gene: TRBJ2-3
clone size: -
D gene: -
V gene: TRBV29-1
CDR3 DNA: TGCAGCGTTGATCTCGTCGGGAGTGATACGCAGTATTTT
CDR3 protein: CSVDLVGSDTQYF

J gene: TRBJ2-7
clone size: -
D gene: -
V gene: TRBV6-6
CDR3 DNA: TGTGCCAGCAGTAAGCCGACAGGCGGTGGGGAGCAGTACTTC
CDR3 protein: CASSKPTGGGEQYF

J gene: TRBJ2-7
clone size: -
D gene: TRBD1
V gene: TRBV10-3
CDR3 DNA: TGTGCCATCAGTGACGACCGGGACAGGGGGCTCGACGAGCAGTACTTC
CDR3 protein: CAISDDRDRGLDEQYF

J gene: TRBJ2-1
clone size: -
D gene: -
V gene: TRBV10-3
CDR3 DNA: TGTGCCATCAGTGAAGGGGATTTCTACAATGAGCAGTTCTTC
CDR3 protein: CAISEGDFYNEQFF

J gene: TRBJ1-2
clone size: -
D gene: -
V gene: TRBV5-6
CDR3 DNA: TGTGCCAGCACCACCTGGGGGACACCTAACTATGGCTACACCTTC
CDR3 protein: CASTTWGTPNYGYTF

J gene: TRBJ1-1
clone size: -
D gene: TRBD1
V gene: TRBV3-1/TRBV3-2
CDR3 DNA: TGTGCCAGCAGCCGACAGGGGGCGCGGAACACTGAAGCTTTCTTT
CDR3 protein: CASSRQGARNTEAFF

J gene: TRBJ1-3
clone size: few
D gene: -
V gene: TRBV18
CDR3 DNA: TGTGCCAGCTCACCACCGGCCAGGGGAACTGGAAACACCATATATTTT
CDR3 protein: CASSPPARGTGNTIYF

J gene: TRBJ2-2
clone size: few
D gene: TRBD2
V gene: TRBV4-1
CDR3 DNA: TGCGCCAGCAGCCGGTTCACTAGCGGGAGGGGAACCGGGGAGCTGTTTTTT
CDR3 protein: CASSRFTSGRGTGELFF

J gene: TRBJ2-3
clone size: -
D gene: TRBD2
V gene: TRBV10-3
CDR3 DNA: TGTGCCATTTCCTTAGCGGGAGGGCTGGGAGATACGCAGTATTTT
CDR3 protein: CAISLAGGLGDTQYF

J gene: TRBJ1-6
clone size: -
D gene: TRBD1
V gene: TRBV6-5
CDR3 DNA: TGTGCCAGCAGCTGGGACAGGGCGAATTCACCCCTCCACTTT
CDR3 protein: CASSWDRANSPLHF

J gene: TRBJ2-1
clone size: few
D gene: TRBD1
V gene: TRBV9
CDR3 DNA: TGTGCCAGCAGCACCGGGACAGTCAATGAGCAGTTCTTC
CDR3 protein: CASSTGTVNEQFF

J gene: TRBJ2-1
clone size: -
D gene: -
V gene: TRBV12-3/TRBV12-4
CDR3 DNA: TGTGCCAGCAGTTTCCTACAGGGCAATGAGCAGTTCTTC
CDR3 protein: CASSFLQGNEQFF

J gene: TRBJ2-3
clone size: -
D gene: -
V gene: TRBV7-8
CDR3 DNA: TGTGCCAGCAGCCCGAGGGGGGATACGCAGTATTTT
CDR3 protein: CASSPRGDTQYF

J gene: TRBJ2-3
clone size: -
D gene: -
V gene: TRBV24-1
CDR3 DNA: TGTGCCACCAGTGAGCCAGCGCACACAGATACGCAGTATTTT
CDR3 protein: CATSEPAHTDTQYF

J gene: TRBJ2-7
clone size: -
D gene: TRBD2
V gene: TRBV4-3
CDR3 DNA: TGCGCCAGCAGCCGAGGGACTAGCGGGAGAATGGGCGAGCAGTACTTC
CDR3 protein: CASSRGTSGRMGEQYF

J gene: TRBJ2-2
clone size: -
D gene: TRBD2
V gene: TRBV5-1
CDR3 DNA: TGCGCCAGCAGCTCCCTGACTAGCGGTAACACCGGGGAGCTGTTTTTT
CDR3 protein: CASSSLTSGNTGELFF

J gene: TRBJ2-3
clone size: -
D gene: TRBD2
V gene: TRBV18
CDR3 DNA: TGTGCCAGCTCCCCGGGACTAGTTGAGACGTATTTT
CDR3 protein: CASSPGLVETYF

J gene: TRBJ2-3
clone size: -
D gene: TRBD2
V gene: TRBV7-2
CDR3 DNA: TGTGCCAGCAGCCGGGGGGTAACAGATACGCAGTATTTT
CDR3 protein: CASSRGVTDTQYF

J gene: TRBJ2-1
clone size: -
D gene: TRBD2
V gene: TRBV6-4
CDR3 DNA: TGTGCCAGCAGTGACGGGCGGGAGAGGCCCTACAATGAGCAGTTCTTC
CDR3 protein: CASSDGRERPYNEQFF

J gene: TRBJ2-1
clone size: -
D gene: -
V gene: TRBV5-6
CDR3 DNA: TGTGCCAGCAGCCGGGGCTACAATGAGCAGTTCTTC
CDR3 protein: CASSRGYNEQFF

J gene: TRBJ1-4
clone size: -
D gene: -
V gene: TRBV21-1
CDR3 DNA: TGTGCCAGCACAGGGGGGCGGAGTGAAAAACTGTTTTTT
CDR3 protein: CASTGGRSEKLFF

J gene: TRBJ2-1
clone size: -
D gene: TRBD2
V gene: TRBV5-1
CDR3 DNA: TGCGCCAGCAGCCTCGGGACTAGCGCAAACAATGAGCAGTTCTTC
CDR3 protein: CASSLGTSANNEQFF

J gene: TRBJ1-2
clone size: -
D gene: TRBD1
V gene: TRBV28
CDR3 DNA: TGTGCCAGCAGCGCCGGGACAGGGCGCGGCTACACCTTC
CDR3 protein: CASSAGTGRGYTF

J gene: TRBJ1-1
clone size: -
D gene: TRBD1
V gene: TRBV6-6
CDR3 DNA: TGTGCCAGCACGTCCGGACAGGGGGCGACTGAAGCTTTCTTT
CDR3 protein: CASTSGQGATEAFF

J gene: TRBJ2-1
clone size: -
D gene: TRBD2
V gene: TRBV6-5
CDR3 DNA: TGTGCCAGCAGTTACGCTAGCGGCTCCTACAATGAGCAGTTCTTC
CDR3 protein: CASSYASGSYNEQFF

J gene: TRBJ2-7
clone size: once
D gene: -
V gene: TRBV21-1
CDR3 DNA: TGTGCCAGCAGCAGTCACTTCCGGGATCGCGCCAGGGAGCAGTACTTC
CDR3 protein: CASSSHFRDRAREQYF

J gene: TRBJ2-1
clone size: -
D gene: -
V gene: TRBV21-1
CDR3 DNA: TGTGCCAGCAGCACCCCCCTGGGCAGTGAGCAGTTCTTC
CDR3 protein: CASSTPLGSEQFF

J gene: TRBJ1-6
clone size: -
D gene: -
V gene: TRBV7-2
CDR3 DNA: TGTGCCAGCAGCCTACGACAGCGAGCACCCCTCCACTTT
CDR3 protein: CASSLRQRAPLHF

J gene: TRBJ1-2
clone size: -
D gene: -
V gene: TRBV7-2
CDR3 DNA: TGTGCCAGCAGCCCGGACACCACCACTAACTATGGCTACACCTTC
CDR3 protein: CASSPDTTTNYGYTF

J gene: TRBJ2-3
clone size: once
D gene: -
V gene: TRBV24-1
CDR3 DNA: TGTGCCACCAGTGATGGCCGCGGGGGCCACACAGATACGCAGTATTTT
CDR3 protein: CATSDGRGGHTDTQYF